Listed here are 4 T cell receptor beta chains from one sample, sequenced in a study of blood T cell repertoires in COVID-19. Generated by immunoSEQ multiplex PCR, the TCRdb table keeps only in-frame clones and is missing some. The sample comprises fewer than 300,000 clones, approximately 90% of which are singletons, and approximately 2.4% rests with the top ten. The specimen sequenced was PBMCs or T cells enriched from blood (not recorded which). All receptors derive from a woman in her thirties or forties with acute COVID-19.

This clone has a single count. The rearrangement joins TRBV18 to TRBJ2-3, with 11 bases matching TRBD1. Germline V gives CDR1 KGHSH, CDR2 LQKENI. Losses at the gene ends were 7 bases for V and 3 bases for J; bases not matched to a gene: 6. This CDR3 is 15 amino acids long. The CDR3 DNA is TGTGCCAGCTACCCGGACAGGGGGCCGACAGATACGCAGTATTTT. Protein: CASYPDRGPTDTQYF.

The chain recombines TRBV2 with TRBJ1-3; TRBD1 matches at 7 bases. The CDR3 runs 14 residues. V shed 5 bases, J shed 4 bases, and the junction held 5 bases outside the gene matches. CDR1 and CDR2 from the germline V gene are SNHLY and FYNNEI. CDR3 loop: CASSLSTGGNTIYF. The CDR3 DNA reads as TGTGCCAGCAGTCTATCGACAGGGGGAAACACCATATATTTT.

The J gene is TRBJ2-2, the V gene TRBV2, with D possibly being TRBD2 (6 bases). Germline loops: CDR1 SNHLY, CDR2 FYNNEI. The V end lost 5 bases, the J end lost 4 bases, and 14 bases lay between the germline ends. This CDR3 region has 15 residues. The CDR3 nucleotides are TGTGCCAGCAGTACGCGGGAAATGGCCACCGGGGAGCTGTTTTTT. Its translation is CASSTREMATGELFF.

About this clone: Other DNA sequences from this sample encode an identical CDR3 as well. The chain joins TRBV29-1 to TRBJ2-7, with D hard to call. Germline V gene data show CDR1 as SQVTM and CDR2 as ANQGSEA. This CDR3 has 12 amino acids. Trimming shortened V by 3 bases and J by 4 bases, and 10 bases separated the two germline ends. The CDR3 sequence is CSVEVADYEQYF. The CDR3 coding sequence is TGCAGCGTTGAGGTGGCGGATTACGAGCAGTACTTC.